The following is a T cell receptor (beta chain) sequence with its context. Germline assignment: CDR1 MNHNS and CDR2 SASEGT. The CDR3 loop spans 14 amino acids. The V segment lost 5 bases and the J segment 5 bases; nucleotides outside the gene matches: 7. These data are taken from a study of T cells after somatic rescue of genetic block. Sequenced by immunoSEQ multiplex PCR; TCRdb stores in-frame clones only, minus some. The sample holds 55,000 or so clones, roughly 96% seen once. The sample consisted of peripheral blood mononuclear cells (PBMCs). This TCR came from a child less than two years old. The chain uses TRBV6-1 and TRBJ2-3, with 7 bases aligning to TRBD2. CDR3 DNA sequence: TGTGCCAGCAGTACGGCGACGGGGGGAGATACGCAGTATTTT. Translated, it gives CASSTATGGDTQYF.